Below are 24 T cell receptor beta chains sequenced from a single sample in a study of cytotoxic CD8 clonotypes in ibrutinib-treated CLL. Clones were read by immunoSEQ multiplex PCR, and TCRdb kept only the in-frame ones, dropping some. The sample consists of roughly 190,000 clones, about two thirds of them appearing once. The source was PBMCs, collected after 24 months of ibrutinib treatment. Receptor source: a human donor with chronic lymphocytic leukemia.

Written as DNA, the CDR3 is TGTGCCAGCAGTCAGACTAGTCGGAACACCGGGGAGCTGTTTTTT. Residues: CASSQTSRNTGELFF. V is TRBV6-5 and J is TRBJ2-2; perhaps TRBD2 as D (6 bases). CDR1 and CDR2 from the germline V gene are MNHEY and SVGAGI. This CDR3 region has 15 residues. Between the trimmed V and J ends, which lost 5 bases and 1 base, there was a span of 11 bases.

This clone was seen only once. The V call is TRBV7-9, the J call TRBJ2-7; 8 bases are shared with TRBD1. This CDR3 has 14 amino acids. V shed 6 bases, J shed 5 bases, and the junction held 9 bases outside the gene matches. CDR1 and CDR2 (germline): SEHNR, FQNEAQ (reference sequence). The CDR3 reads CASRRTGGVNEQYF. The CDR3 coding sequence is TGTGCCAGCAGGCGTACAGGGGGTGTCAACGAGCAGTACTTC.

The CDR3 here is CASSTPGADTGELFF. In DNA form, the CDR3 reads TGCGCCAGCAGCACCCCAGGGGCGGACACCGGGGAGCTGTTTTTT. The chain couples TRBV5-1 to TRBJ2-2, with D perhaps TRBD1 (6 bases). This CDR3 contains 15 residues. Per the germline V gene, CDR1 is SGHRS and CDR2 is YFSETQ. V was cut by 4 bases and J by 3 bases, with 13 bases left in between. The complete variable domain, with remaining parts taken from reference TRBV5-1 and TRBJ2-2, reads KAGVTQTPRYLIKTRGQQVTLSCSPISGHRSVSWYQQTPGQGLQFLFEYFSETQRNKGNFPGRFSGRQFSNSRSEMNVSTLELGDSALYLCASSTPGADTGELFFGEGSRLTVL.

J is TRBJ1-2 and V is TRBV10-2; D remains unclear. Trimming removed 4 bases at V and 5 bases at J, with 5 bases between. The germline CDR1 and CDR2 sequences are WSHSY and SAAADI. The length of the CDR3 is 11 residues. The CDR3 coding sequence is TGCGCCAGCAGTGCGGATTATGGCTACACCTTC. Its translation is CASSADYGYTF.

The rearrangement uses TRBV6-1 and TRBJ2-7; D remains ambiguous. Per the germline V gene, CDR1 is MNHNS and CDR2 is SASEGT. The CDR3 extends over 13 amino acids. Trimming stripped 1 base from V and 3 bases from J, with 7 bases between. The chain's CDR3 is CASSEGEDYEQYF. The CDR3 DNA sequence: TGTGCCAGCAGTGAAGGGGAAGACTACGAGCAGTACTTC.

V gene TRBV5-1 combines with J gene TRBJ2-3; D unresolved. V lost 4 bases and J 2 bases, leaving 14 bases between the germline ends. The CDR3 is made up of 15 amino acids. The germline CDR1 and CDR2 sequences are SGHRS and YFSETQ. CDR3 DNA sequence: TGCGCCAGCAGCCCGCTGGGCCAGGTCACAGATACGCAGTATTTT. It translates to CASSPLGQVTDTQYF.

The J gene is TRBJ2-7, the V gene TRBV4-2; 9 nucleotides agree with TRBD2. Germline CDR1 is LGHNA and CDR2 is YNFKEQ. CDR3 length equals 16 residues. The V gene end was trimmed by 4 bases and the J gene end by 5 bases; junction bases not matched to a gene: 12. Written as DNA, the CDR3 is TGTGCCAGCAGCCCCGCGACGGGACTAGCTTTACACGAGCAGTACTTC. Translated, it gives CASSPATGLALHEQYF.

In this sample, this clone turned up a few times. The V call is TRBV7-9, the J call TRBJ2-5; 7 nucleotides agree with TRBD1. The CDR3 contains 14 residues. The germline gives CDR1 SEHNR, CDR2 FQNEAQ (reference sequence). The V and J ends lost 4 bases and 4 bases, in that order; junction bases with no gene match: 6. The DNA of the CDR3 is TGTGCCAGCAGCTCCTACAGGGGACGAGAGACCCAGTACTTC. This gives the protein CASSSYRGRETQYF.

CDR3 in amino acids: CASSRTGLGEKLFF. DNA for the CDR3: TGTGCCAGCAGCCGGACAGGGTTGGGTGAAAAACTGTTTTTT. The rearrangement uses TRBV6-5 and TRBJ1-4; 8 bases map to TRBD1. V gave up 6 bases and J gave up 7 bases; unmatched junction bases: 7. Germline values: CDR1 MNHEY, CDR2 SVGAGI. The CDR3 is 14 amino acids.

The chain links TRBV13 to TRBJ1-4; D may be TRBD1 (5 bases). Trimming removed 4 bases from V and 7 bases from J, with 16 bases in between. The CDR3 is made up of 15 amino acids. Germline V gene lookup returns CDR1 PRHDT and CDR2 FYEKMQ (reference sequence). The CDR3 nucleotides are TGTGCCAGCAGCTCACGGGGCCGGGCCAGTGAAAAACTGTTTTTT. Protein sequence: CASSSRGRASEKLFF.

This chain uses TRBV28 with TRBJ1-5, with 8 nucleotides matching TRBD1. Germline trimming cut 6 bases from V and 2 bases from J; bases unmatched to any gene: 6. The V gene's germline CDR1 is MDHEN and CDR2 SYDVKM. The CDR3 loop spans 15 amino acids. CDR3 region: CASSYDRGGNQPQHF. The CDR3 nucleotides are TGTGCCAGCAGCTACGACAGGGGAGGCAATCAGCCCCAGCATTTT. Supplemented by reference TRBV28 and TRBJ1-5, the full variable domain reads DVKVTQSSRYLVKRTGEKVFLECVQDMDHENMFWYRQDPGLGLRLIYFSYDVKMKEKGDIPEGYSVSREKKERFSLILESASTNQTSMYLCASSYDRGGNQPQHFGDGTRLSIL.

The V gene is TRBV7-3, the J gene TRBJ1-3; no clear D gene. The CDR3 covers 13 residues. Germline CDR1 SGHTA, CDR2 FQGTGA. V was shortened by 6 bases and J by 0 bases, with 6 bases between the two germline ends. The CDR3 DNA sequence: TGTGCCAGCAGAAAAGACTCTGGAAACACCATATATTTT. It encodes CASRKDSGNTIYF. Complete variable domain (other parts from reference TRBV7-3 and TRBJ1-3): GAGVSQTPSNKVTEKGKYVELRCDPISGHTALYWYRQSLGQGPEFLIYFQGTGAADDSGLPNDRFFAVRPEGSVSTLKIQRTERGDSAVYLCASRKDSGNTIYFGEGSWLTVV.

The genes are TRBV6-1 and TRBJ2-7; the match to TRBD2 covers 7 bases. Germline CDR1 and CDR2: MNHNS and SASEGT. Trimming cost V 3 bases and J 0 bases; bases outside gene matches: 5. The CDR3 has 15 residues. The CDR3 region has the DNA TGTGCCAGCAGTGAGCCACGCGGGAGCTCCTACGAGCAGTACTTC. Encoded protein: CASSEPRGSSYEQYF.

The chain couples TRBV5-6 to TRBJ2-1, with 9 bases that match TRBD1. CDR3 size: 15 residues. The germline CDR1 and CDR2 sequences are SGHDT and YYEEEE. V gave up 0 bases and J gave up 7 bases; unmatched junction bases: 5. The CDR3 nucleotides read TGTGCCAGCAGCTTGGCCGGACAGGGGATGAATGAGCAGTTCTTC. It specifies CASSLAGQGMNEQFF. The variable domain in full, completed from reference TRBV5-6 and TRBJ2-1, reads DAGVTQSPTHLIKTRGQQVTLRCSPKSGHDTVSWYQQALGQGPQFIFQYYEEEERQRGNFPDRFSGHQFPNYSSELNVNALLLGDSALYLCASSLAGQGMNEQFFGPGTRLTVL.

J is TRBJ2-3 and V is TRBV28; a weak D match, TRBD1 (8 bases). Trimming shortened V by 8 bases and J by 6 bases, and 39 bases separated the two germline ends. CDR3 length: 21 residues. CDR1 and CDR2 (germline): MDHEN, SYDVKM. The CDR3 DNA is TGTGCCAGCTACCGGGACAGGAGGTTCGGAAAAGTGGGAGGGCCGGGTGATACGCAGTATTTT. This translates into CASYRDRRFGKVGGPGDTQYF.

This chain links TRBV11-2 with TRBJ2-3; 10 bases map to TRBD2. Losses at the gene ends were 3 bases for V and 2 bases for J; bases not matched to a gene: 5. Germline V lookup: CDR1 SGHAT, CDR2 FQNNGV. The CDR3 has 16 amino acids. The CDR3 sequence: CASSFRTSGFTDTQYF. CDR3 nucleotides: TGTGCCAGCAGCTTTCGGACTAGCGGCTTCACAGATACGCAGTATTTT. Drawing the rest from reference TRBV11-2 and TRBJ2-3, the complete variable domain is EAGVAQSPRYKIIEKRQSVAFWCNPISGHATLYWYQQILGQGPKLLIQFQNNGVVDDSQLPKDRFSAERLKGVDSTLKIQPAKLEDSAVYLCASSFRTSGFTDTQYFGPGTRLTVL.

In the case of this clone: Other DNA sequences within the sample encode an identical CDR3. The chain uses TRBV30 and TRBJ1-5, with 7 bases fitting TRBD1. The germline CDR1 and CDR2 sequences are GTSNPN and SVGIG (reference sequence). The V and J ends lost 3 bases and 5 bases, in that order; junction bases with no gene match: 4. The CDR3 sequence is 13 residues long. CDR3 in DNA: TGTGCCTGGAGCGGAGGGGGCGATCAGCCCCAGCATTTT. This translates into CAWSGGGDQPQHF.

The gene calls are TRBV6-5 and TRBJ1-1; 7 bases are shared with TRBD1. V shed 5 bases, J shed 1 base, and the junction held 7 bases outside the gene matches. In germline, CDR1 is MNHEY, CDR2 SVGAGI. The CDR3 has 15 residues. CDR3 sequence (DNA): TGTGCCAGCAGTCTGACAGGGTTGGGGAACACTGAAGCTTTCTTT. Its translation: CASSLTGLGNTEAFF.

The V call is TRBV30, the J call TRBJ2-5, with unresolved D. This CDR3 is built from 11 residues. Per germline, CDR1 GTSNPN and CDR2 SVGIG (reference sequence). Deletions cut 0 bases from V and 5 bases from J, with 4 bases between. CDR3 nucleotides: TGTGCCTGGAGTGTCGGGGAGACCCAGTACTTC. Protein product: CAWSVGETQYF.

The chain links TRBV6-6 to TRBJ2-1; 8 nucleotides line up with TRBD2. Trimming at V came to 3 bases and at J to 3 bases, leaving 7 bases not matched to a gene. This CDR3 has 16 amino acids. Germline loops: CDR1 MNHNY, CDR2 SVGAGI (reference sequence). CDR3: CASSYISGSLYNEQFF. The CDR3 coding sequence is TGTGCCAGCAGTTATATAAGCGGGAGCCTCTACAATGAGCAGTTCTTC.

CDR3 loop: CASSRQQGWNEQFF. In DNA, the CDR3 is TGTGCCAGCAGCCGTCAACAGGGGTGGAATGAGCAGTTCTTC. The chain carries TRBV7-6 and TRBJ2-1, with 7 positions matching TRBD1. CDR3 length: 14 residues. Trimming cost V 5 bases and J 7 bases; bases outside gene matches: 8. CDR1 and CDR2 from the germline V gene are SGHVS and FNYEAQ. Variable domain in full (rest from reference TRBV7-6 and TRBJ2-1): GAGVSQSPRYKVTKRGQDVALRCDPISGHVSLYWYRQALGQGPEFLTYFNYEAQQDKSGLPNDRFSAERPEGSISTLTIQRTEQRDSAMYRCASSRQQGWNEQFFGPGTRLTVL.

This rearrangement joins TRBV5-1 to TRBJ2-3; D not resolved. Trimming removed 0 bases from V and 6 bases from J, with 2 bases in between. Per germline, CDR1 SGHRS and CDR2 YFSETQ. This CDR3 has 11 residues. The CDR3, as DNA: TGCGCCAGCAGCTTGGCTGATACGCAGTATTTT. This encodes CASSLADTQYF. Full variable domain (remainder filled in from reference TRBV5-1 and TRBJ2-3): KAGVTQTPRYLIKTRGQQVTLSCSPISGHRSVSWYQQTPGQGLQFLFEYFSETQRNKGNFPGRFSGRQFSNSRSEMNVSTLELGDSALYLCASSLADTQYFGPGTRLTVL.

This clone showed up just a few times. The DNA for the CDR3 is TGTGCCAGCAGCCGAGGGGTTGACACTGAAGCTTTCTTT. This encodes CASSRGVDTEAFF. The chain employs TRBV14 and TRBJ1-1; tentative D call: TRBD1 (5 bases). The CDR3 is 13 amino acids. Germline-derived CDR1 and CDR2 are SGHDN and FVKESK. The ends were cut back, 4 bases at V and 3 bases at J, with 9 bases in the middle.

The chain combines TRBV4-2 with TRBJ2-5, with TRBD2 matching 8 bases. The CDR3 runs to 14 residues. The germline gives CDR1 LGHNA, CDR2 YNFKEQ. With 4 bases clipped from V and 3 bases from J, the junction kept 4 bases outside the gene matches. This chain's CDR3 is CASSLGTREETQYF. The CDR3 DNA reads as TGTGCCAGCAGCCTGGGGACTAGAGAAGAGACCCAGTACTTC.